The next 18 T cell receptor beta chains were all read from a single sample in a study of shared clonotypes between healthy human individuals. Produced via immunoSEQ multiplex PCR; TCRdb's table is partial and in-frame only. The sample lists about 600,000 clones, more than 95% seen once, with 0.055% to 0.07% in the top ten. The material sequenced was naive CD4+ T cells sorted from blood. Subset given: CD45RA+ positively selected. Receptors were obtained from a woman in her thirties in good health.

The gene calls are TRBV4-2 and TRBJ1-5; possible D gene TRBD1, 6 bases. V shed 3 bases and J shed 2 bases, with 14 bases lying between them. Germline values: CDR1 LGHNA, CDR2 YNFKEQ. This CDR3 has 16 residues. CDR3 DNA: TGTGCCAGCAGCCAGATACAGGGACGGGGCAATCAGCCCCAGCATTTT. Amino acid sequence: CASSQIQGRGNQPQHF.

This chain joins TRBV28 and TRBJ1-4; no clear D. CDR3 length equals 14 residues. The V gene lost 6 bases and the J gene lost 4 bases, with 12 bases spanning the gap. CDR1 and CDR2 from the germline V gene are MDHEN and SYDVKM. The CDR3 here is CASRSGPSNEKLFF. As DNA, the CDR3 is TGTGCCAGCAGATCTGGGCCAAGTAATGAAAAACTGTTTTTT.

This sequence joins TRBV4-1 and TRBJ1-1; D is undetermined. Germline assignment: CDR1 MGHRA and CDR2 YSYEKL. The CDR3 is made up of 17 amino acids. The ends were cut back, 2 bases at V and 3 bases at J, with 19 bases in the middle. The DNA of the CDR3 is TGCGCCAGCAGCCAAACCCACGAACAAGGGCGATACACTGAAGCTTTCTTT. Its translation: CASSQTHEQGRYTEAFF.

This clone was seen only once. This chain links TRBV5-1 with TRBJ1-1, with D uncertain. V lost 0 bases to trimming and J lost 7 bases, with 13 bases between them. Germline V lookup: CDR1 SGHRS, CDR2 YFSETQ. The CDR3 runs to 14 residues. The CDR3 protein is CASSLGPSMGEAFF. The DNA for the CDR3 is TGCGCCAGCAGCTTGGGTCCCTCCATGGGTGAAGCTTTCTTT.

This chain uses TRBV6-4 with TRBJ1-2; no clear D. Trimming took off 0 bases at V and 5 bases at J, with 4 bases between the two ends. The CDR3 covers 12 residues. CDR1 and CDR2 from the germline V gene are MRHNA and SNTAGT. The CDR3 DNA is TGTGCCAGCAGTGACTCCCCTTATGGCTACACCTTC. It encodes CASSDSPYGYTF.

The chain recombines TRBV7-8 with TRBJ2-3; possible D gene TRBD2, 7 bases. The V end was cut by 6 bases, the J end by 4 bases, with 20 bases between. Germline CDR1 and CDR2: SGHVS and FQNEAQ. The CDR3 is made up of 16 amino acids. This CDR3 reads CASSRGGGRGADTQYF. For the CDR3, the DNA is TGTGCCAGCAGTAGGGGGGGCGGGAGAGGCGCAGATACGCAGTATTTT.

The V gene is TRBV11-2, the J gene TRBJ2-1; D is unclear. Germline V CDR1 and CDR2: SGHAT, FQNNGV. Trimming took off 8 bases at V and 5 bases at J, with 10 bases between the two ends. The CDR3 contains 12 residues. Here the CDR3 reads CASGRSNNEQFF. DNA for the CDR3: TGTGCCAGCGGTCGGTCCAACAATGAGCAGTTCTTC. Full variable domain (rest looked up from reference TRBV11-2 and TRBJ2-1): EAGVAQSPRYKIIEKRQSVAFWCNPISGHATLYWYQQILGQGPKLLIQFQNNGVVDDSQLPKDRFSAERLKGVDSTLKIQPAKLEDSAVYLCASGRSNNEQFFGPGTRLTVL.

V usage is TRBV5-8 and J usage is TRBJ1-6; D gene uncertain. Germline CDR1 and CDR2: SGHTS and YDEGEE. Trimming pared 2 bases from V and 6 bases from J, leaving 12 bases between. The CDR3 loop spans 15 amino acids. CDR3 DNA: TGTGCCAGCAGCTTCCCGTTGACGGGTAATTCACCCCTCCACTTT. Translating it yields CASSFPLTGNSPLHF. Complete variable domain (other parts from reference TRBV5-8 and TRBJ1-6): EAGVTQSPTHLIKTRGQQATLRCSPISGHTSVYWYQQALGLGLQFLLWYDEGEERNRGNFPPRFSGRQFPNYSSELNVNALELEDSALYLCASSFPLTGNSPLHFGNGTRLTVT.

This chain connects TRBV6-5 to TRBJ2-1, with TRBD2 matching over 7 bases. This CDR3 has 15 residues. Germline V gene sequence: CDR1 MNHEY, CDR2 SVGAGI. Losses at the gene ends were 9 bases for V and 0 bases for J; bases not matched to a gene: 8. This chain's CDR3 is CASRERDSSYNEQFF. CDR3 sequence (DNA): TGTGCCAGTCGAGAGCGGGATAGCTCCTACAATGAGCAGTTCTTC.

The V call is TRBV5-8, the J call TRBJ1-5, with D unclear. The germline V gene encodes CDR1 SGHTS and CDR2 YDEGEE. This CDR3 is 13 amino acids long. V was clipped by 0 bases and J by 5 bases, with 6 bases between them. The CDR3 DNA sequence: TGTGCCAGCAGCTTGGAGCGGGATCAGCCCCAGCATTTT. Encoded protein: CASSLERDQPQHF. The whole variable domain, remainder taken from reference TRBV5-8 and TRBJ1-5, is EAGVTQSPTHLIKTRGQQATLRCSPISGHTSVYWYQQALGLGLQFLLWYDEGEERNRGNFPPRFSGRQFPNYSSELNVNALELEDSALYLCASSLERDQPQHFGDGTRLSIL.

The chain couples TRBV28 to TRBJ2-3; D ambiguous. Germline V CDR1 and CDR2: MDHEN, SYDVKM. The CDR3 extends over 14 amino acids. Trimming cost V 6 bases and J 5 bases, with 15 bases left between them. CDR3 sequence reads: CASSLVGWVDTQYF. The CDR3, as DNA: TGTGCCAGCAGCCTCGTTGGTTGGGTAGATACGCAGTATTTT.

The chain is built from TRBV5-5 and TRBJ1-2, with unresolved D. Per the germline V gene, CDR1 is SGHKS and CDR2 is YYEKEE (reference sequence). There are 15 residues in the CDR3. The ends were cut back, 0 bases at V and 1 base at J, with 10 bases in the middle. CDR3 amino acids: CASSLVVGLNYGYTF. The CDR3 coding sequence is TGTGCCAGCAGCTTGGTCGTAGGCCTTAACTATGGCTACACCTTC.

The chain links TRBV18 to TRBJ2-1; D is unresolved. V was trimmed by 2 bases and J by 0 bases, leaving 11 bases between them. The CDR3 sequence is 16 residues long. CDR1 is KGHSH and CDR2 is LQKENI in the germline V gene. The DNA of the CDR3 is TGTGCCAGCTCACCAAGGACGCTTAGCTCCTACAATGAGCAGTTCTTC. Translation: CASSPRTLSSYNEQFF.

V is TRBV10-3 and J is TRBJ1-2; no firm D call. Trimming pared 0 bases from V and 6 bases from J, leaving 11 bases between. The CDR3 runs 14 residues. Germline V gene sequence: CDR1 ENHRY, CDR2 SYGVKD. The CDR3 DNA follows: TGTGCCATCAGTGAGTCGACAAACGGACATGGCTACACCTTC. Its protein is CAISESTNGHGYTF.

The rearrangement links TRBV11-3 to TRBJ2-7; D possibly corresponds to TRBD1 (6 bases). The CDR3 runs 13 residues. V was shortened by 3 bases and J by 4 bases, with 10 bases between the two germline ends. From germline, CDR1 is SGHNT and CDR2 YENEEA. The CDR3 region has the DNA TGTGCCAGCAGCTTGGGGACACCTTACGAGCAGTACTTC. Translating gives CASSLGTPYEQYF. Combining the CDR3 with reference TRBV11-3 and TRBJ2-7 gives the whole variable domain EAGVVQSPRYKIIEKKQPVAFWCNPISGHNTLYWYLQNLGQGPELLIRYENEEAVDDSQLPKDRFSAERLKGVDSTLKIQPAELGDSAVYLCASSLGTPYEQYFGPGTRLTVT.

In this sample, this clone turned up once. J is TRBJ2-1 and V is TRBV9; either TRBD1 or TRBD2 may supply D (6 bases each). Germline CDR1 is SGDLS and CDR2 is YYNGEE. V was trimmed by 0 bases and J by 0 bases, leaving 13 bases between them. This CDR3 region has 17 residues. The CDR3 region has the DNA TGTGCCAGCAGCGTAGGAGGGGGGACATCCTCCTACAATGAGCAGTTCTTC. Encoded protein: CASSVGGGTSSYNEQFF.

The chain joins TRBV19 to TRBJ1-2; D is possibly TRBD1 (5 bases). Per germline, CDR1 LNHDA and CDR2 SQIVND (reference sequence). V was pared by 9 bases and J by 1 base, with 21 bases between. The CDR3 sequence is 16 residues long. In DNA, the CDR3 is TGTGCCAGCTACCCGGGACGGACGAATTTTAACTATGGCTACACCTTC. Amino acid sequence: CASYPGRTNFNYGYTF. The complete variable domain, with remaining parts taken from reference TRBV19 and TRBJ1-2, reads DGGITQSPKYLFRKEGQNVTLSCEQNLNHDAMYWYRQDPGQGLRLIYYSQIVNDFQKGDIAEGYSVSREKKESFPLTVTSAQKNPTAFYLCASYPGRTNFNYGYTFGSGTRLTVV.

Worth noting for this clone: At the DNA level, this CDR3 is encoded by other sequences in the same sample as well. The chain uses TRBV9 and TRBJ2-3, with 9 bases aligning to TRBD2. Per germline, CDR1 SGDLS and CDR2 YYNGEE. The V segment lost 0 bases and the J segment 1 base; nucleotides outside the gene matches: 3. This CDR3 is 16 amino acids long. The CDR3 coding sequence is TGTGCCAGCAGCGTAGCCCTAGCGGGGCGCACAGATACGCAGTATTTT. Translating gives CASSVALAGRTDTQYF.